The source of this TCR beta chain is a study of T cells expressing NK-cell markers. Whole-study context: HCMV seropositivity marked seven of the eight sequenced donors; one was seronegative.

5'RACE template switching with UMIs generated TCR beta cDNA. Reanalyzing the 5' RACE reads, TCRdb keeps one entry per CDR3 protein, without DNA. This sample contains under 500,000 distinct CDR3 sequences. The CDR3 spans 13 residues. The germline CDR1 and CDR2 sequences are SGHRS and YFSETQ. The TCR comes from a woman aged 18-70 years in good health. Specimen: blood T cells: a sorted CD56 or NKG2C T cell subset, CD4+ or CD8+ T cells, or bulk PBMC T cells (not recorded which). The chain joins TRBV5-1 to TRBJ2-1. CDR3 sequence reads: CASSRSSYNEQFF.